Listed below are T cell receptor beta chains from one sample, sequenced in a study of blood T cell repertoires in COVID-19. Generated by immunoSEQ multiplex PCR, the TCRdb table keeps only in-frame clones and is missing some. The table records approximately 97,000 clones, roughly nine tenths of them present only once. The sequencing input was peripheral blood. The source is a man in his sixties with acute or convalescent COVID-19. Both conserved end residues are part of each CDR3. D genes are given only for firm matches. A clone size is listed for some rows: how often the clone was seen (once, few, many), or a class if it is expanded.

J	D	V	size	CDR3	DNA
TRBJ1-1	.	TRBV6-5	.	CASIGQTEAFF	TGTGCCAGCATCGGACAGACTGAAGCTTTCTTT
TRBJ1-3	TRBD1	TRBV10-3	.	CAITGGTSGNTIYF	TGTGCCATTACAGGGGGAACGAGTGGAAACACCATATATTTT
TRBJ1-5	.	TRBV28	.	CASSLGGRQAPQHF	TGTGCCAGCAGTTTAGGTGGCCGACAGGCGCCCCAGCATTTT
TRBJ2-5	.	TRBV11-3	.	CASSFGGQSQETQYF	TGTGCCAGCAGCTTTGGGGGACAATCTCAAGAGACCCAGTACTTC
TRBJ2-3	TRBD2	TRBV18	.	CASSPLSGGSTDTQYF	TGTGCCAGCTCACCACTAAGCGGGGGTAGCACAGATACGCAGTATTTT
TRBJ1-1	TRBD1	TRBV6-2/TRBV6-3	.	CASSRTGGMNTEAFF	TGTGCCAGCAGTAGGACAGGGGGAATGAACACTGAAGCTTTCTTT
TRBJ1-2	TRBD1	TRBV7-9	.	CASREQGADGYTF	TGTGCCAGCAGGGAACAGGGGGCCGATGGCTACACCTTC
TRBJ1-4	TRBD1	TRBV14	.	CASSQGQGAQEKLFF	TGTGCCAGCAGCCAAGGCCAGGGGGCACAGGAAAAACTGTTTTTT
TRBJ2-1	TRBD1	TRBV4-2	.	CASSLVNPGQGIKFF	TGTGCCAGCAGCCTTGTCAACCCGGGACAGGGAATAAAGTTCTTC
TRBJ2-3	TRBD2	TRBV11-2	.	CASKDRRGAGDTQYF	TGTGCCAGCAAAGATCGGCGGGGGGCCGGGGATACGCAGTATTTT
TRBJ1-2	TRBD1	TRBV18	.	CASSAGQVYGYTF	TGTGCCAGCTCAGCGGGACAGGTCTATGGCTACACCTTC
TRBJ1-2	TRBD1	TRBV6-7	once	CASSGRGQGDKGYTF	TGTGCCAGCAGTGGCCGGGGACAGGGGGACAAGGGCTACACCTTC
TRBJ1-1	.	TRBV2	.	CATRGGQNTEAFF	TGTGCCACCCGAGGGGGACAGAACACTGAAGCTTTCTTT
TRBJ1-1	.	TRBV6-5	.	CASSYNLGLTEAFF	TGTGCCAGCAGTTACAACCTAGGCTTGACTGAAGCTTTCTTT
TRBJ2-2	.	TRBV15	.	CATSREALATNTGELFF	TGTGCCACCAGCAGAGAGGCCCTAGCGACGAACACCGGGGAGCTGTTTTTT
TRBJ1-3	TRBD1	TRBV15	.	CATSSGTGTAGNTIYF	TGTGCCACCAGCAGCGGGACAGGGACCGCTGGAAACACCATATATTTT
TRBJ2-4	.	TRBV6-1	.	CASSEAGVAKNIQYF	TGTGCCAGCAGTGAAGCAGGGGTGGCCAAAAACATTCAGTACTTC
TRBJ1-4	TRBD1	TRBV18	.	CASSRSGGRNEKLFF	TGTGCCAGCTCGCGTTCAGGGGGGCGGAATGAAAAACTGTTTTTT
TRBJ1-2	TRBD1	TRBV6-1	.	CASSERVQGANGYTF	TGTGCCAGCAGTGAAAGGGTACAGGGGGCAAATGGCTACACCTTC
TRBJ1-1	.	TRBV11-2	once	CASSLTFSRVEAFF	TGTGCCAGCAGCTTAACCTTTAGCAGAGTGGAAGCTTTCTTT
TRBJ1-2	TRBD1	TRBV19	.	CASGDREDYGYTF	TGTGCCAGTGGGGACAGGGAGGACTATGGCTACACCTTC
TRBJ1-4	.	TRBV1	.	CTSSHRTGNEKLFF	TGCACCAGCAGCCACAGGACAGGTAATGAAAAACTGTTTTTT
TRBJ2-4	TRBD1	TRBV18	.	CASSPGGTGAKIQYF	TGTGCCAGCTCACCAGGGGGGACAGGGGCAAAAATTCAGTACTTC
TRBJ1-6	.	TRBV6-5	.	CASSSPGDNSPLHF	TGTGCCAGCAGTTCGCCAGGGGACAATTCACCCCTCCACTTT
TRBJ2-1	TRBD1	TRBV27	.	CASSPPGQWNNEQFF	TGTGCCAGCAGTCCCCCGGGACAGTGGAACAATGAGCAGTTCTTC
TRBJ1-5	TRBD1	TRBV6-5	once	CASTWTGGNQPQHF	TGTGCCAGCACTTGGACAGGGGGCAATCAGCCCCAGCATTTT
TRBJ2-7	TRBD1	TRBV24-1	.	CAASDPGTGPPDEQYF	TGTGCCGCCAGTGACCCGGGGACAGGTCCTCCTGACGAGCAGTACTTC